Listed below are T cell receptor beta chains from one sample, sequenced in a study of CD8 T cells in Susac syndrome. TCRdb called the immunoSEQ multiplex PCR reads again in MiXCR, with one record for every CDR3 protein. This table has about 300,000 distinct CDR3 sequences, 85% appearing once. The sample was CD8+ T cells from PBMCs. These receptors originate from a human donor with multiple sclerosis. Each CDR3 is given with its conserved first and last residue.

CDR3aa: CASSLGLAGGPGEQYF
j_gene: TRBJ2-7
v_gene: TRBV5-4
len: 16

CDR3aa: CASSQWTGSSGANVLTF
j_gene: TRBJ2-6
v_gene: TRBV7-8
len: 17

CDR3aa: CASSVRRSERYNEQFF
j_gene: TRBJ2-1
v_gene: TRBV9
len: 16

CDR3aa: CAWSVGHGNQPQHF
j_gene: TRBJ1-5
v_gene: TRBV30
len: 14

CDR3aa: CASSPGGVPSTDTQYF
j_gene: TRBJ2-3
v_gene: TRBV11-2
len: 16

CDR3aa: CASSPRTGRSEKLFF
j_gene: TRBJ1-4
v_gene: TRBV19
len: 15

CDR3aa: CASRPPQSGTSATGTGELFF
j_gene: TRBJ2-2
v_gene: TRBV28
len: 20

CDR3aa: CASSESERGKDTQYF
j_gene: TRBJ2-3
v_gene: TRBV25-1
len: 15

CDR3aa: CASTHPSTDTQYF
j_gene: TRBJ2-3
v_gene: TRBV6-5
len: 13

CDR3aa: CATSDVTERPDTQYF
j_gene: TRBJ2-3
v_gene: TRBV24-1
len: 15

CDR3aa: CASSALGADGVGIYYNEQFF
j_gene: TRBJ2-1
v_gene: TRBV5-1
len: 20

CDR3aa: CASSPVSGTNNEQFF
j_gene: TRBJ2-1
v_gene: TRBV6-6
len: 15

CDR3aa: CSAAGQGRNTIYF
j_gene: TRBJ1-3
v_gene: TRBV20-1
len: 13

CDR3aa: CASSLFSVRGLGNQPQHF
j_gene: TRBJ1-5
v_gene: TRBV19
len: 18

CDR3aa: CASSLMSRDTQYF
j_gene: TRBJ2-3
v_gene: TRBV28
len: 13

CDR3aa: CASSLPGTSGRARYEQYF
j_gene: TRBJ2-7
v_gene: TRBV28
len: 18

CDR3aa: CASRLRSEQFF
j_gene: TRBJ2-1
v_gene: TRBV12-3/TRBV12-4
len: 11

CDR3aa: CASSQGAGWETQYF
j_gene: TRBJ2-5
v_gene: TRBV11-2
len: 14

CDR3aa: CASSLGFFRFKLFF
j_gene: TRBJ1-4
v_gene: TRBV28
len: 14

CDR3aa: CASNFHTEAFF
j_gene: TRBJ1-1
v_gene: TRBV2
len: 11

CDR3aa: CASCWMGMNTEAFF
j_gene: TRBJ1-1
v_gene: TRBV19
len: 14

CDR3aa: CASSLLGVAREQYF
j_gene: TRBJ2-7
v_gene: TRBV27
len: 14

CDR3aa: CATSRDTGSITYEQYF
j_gene: TRBJ2-7
v_gene: TRBV15
len: 16

CDR3aa: CASSFPSPAGETQYF
j_gene: TRBJ2-5
v_gene: TRBV7-9
len: 15

CDR3aa: CASSLGQGVDTQYF
j_gene: TRBJ2-3
v_gene: TRBV5-5
len: 14

CDR3aa: CASTIGGHTLPYSNQPQHF
j_gene: TRBJ1-5
v_gene: TRBV19
len: 19

CDR3aa: CASSYSIGGYGQPQHF
j_gene: TRBJ1-5
v_gene: TRBV6-2/TRBV6-3
len: 16

CDR3aa: CASSQATSPGDTYEQYF
j_gene: TRBJ2-7
v_gene: TRBV4-3
len: 17

CDR3aa: CASSLGTGGRRNTIYF
j_gene: TRBJ1-3
v_gene: TRBV5-4
len: 16

CDR3aa: CASRPTYGGGGYNEQFF
j_gene: TRBJ2-1
v_gene: TRBV28
len: 17

CDR3aa: CASSLWDRVSGANVLTF
j_gene: TRBJ2-6
v_gene: TRBV5-4
len: 17

CDR3aa: CSVEGGLPSGEQYF
j_gene: TRBJ2-7
v_gene: TRBV29-1
len: 14

CDR3aa: CASSRPLTSGRAGEQYF
j_gene: TRBJ2-7
v_gene: TRBV6-1
len: 17

CDR3aa: CASSFMGLKGPEAFF
j_gene: TRBJ1-1
v_gene: TRBV5-4
len: 15

CDR3aa: CASTSLTTSPLTGELFF
j_gene: TRBJ2-2
v_gene: TRBV5-4
len: 17

CDR3aa: CASSSTGGYEQYF
j_gene: TRBJ2-7
v_gene: TRBV7-3
len: 13

CDR3aa: CASSEPTANLGVQETQYF
j_gene: TRBJ2-5
v_gene: TRBV25-1
len: 18

CDR3aa: CASSLVGQGYNEQFF
j_gene: TRBJ2-1
v_gene: TRBV12-3/TRBV12-4
len: 15

CDR3aa: CASRLWIKTGPTEWNTEAFF
j_gene: TRBJ1-1
v_gene: TRBV14
len: 20

CDR3aa: CASIAGREQYF
j_gene: TRBJ2-7
v_gene: TRBV28
len: 11

CDR3aa: CASSYSIRWERGDTQYF
j_gene: TRBJ2-3
v_gene: TRBV6-5
len: 17

CDR3aa: CASSEEGVRSYEQYF
j_gene: TRBJ2-7
v_gene: TRBV25-1
len: 15

CDR3aa: CASSPGQGIYGYTF
j_gene: TRBJ1-2
v_gene: TRBV6-5
len: 14

CDR3aa: CASSPPAGTTYEQYF
j_gene: TRBJ2-7
v_gene: TRBV5-6
len: 15

CDR3aa: CASSDRDDSYNEQFF
j_gene: TRBJ2-1
v_gene: TRBV9
len: 15

CDR3aa: CASSLVRGETQYF
j_gene: TRBJ2-5
v_gene: TRBV11-2
len: 13

CDR3aa: CASSQGDWNTGELFF
j_gene: TRBJ2-2
v_gene: TRBV4-3
len: 15

CDR3aa: CASSPSPGTGSQETQYF
j_gene: TRBJ2-5
v_gene: TRBV2
len: 17

CDR3aa: CASPTPGEQFF
j_gene: TRBJ2-1
v_gene: TRBV18
len: 11

CDR3aa: CASSYYGLAGAYEQYF
j_gene: TRBJ2-7
v_gene: TRBV6-2/TRBV6-3
len: 16

CDR3aa: CASCSRGFPYEQYF
j_gene: TRBJ2-7
v_gene: TRBV27
len: 14

CDR3aa: CASSLTEAYNEQFF
j_gene: TRBJ2-1
v_gene: TRBV12-3/TRBV12-4
len: 14

CDR3aa: CASSHTPAGLLIGETQYF
j_gene: TRBJ2-5
v_gene: TRBV7-9
len: 18